These 10 T cell receptor beta chains share one sample of origin, sequenced in a study of metastatic and nonmetastatic thyroid tumors. TCRdb re-clonotyped the PCR reads through MiXCR. The sample shows over 10,000 clones, about 32% of them seen only once. All patients were treatment-naive before thyroid surgery. The sequenced sample consisted of tumor tissue. These receptors originate from a male donor with papillary thyroid cancer or a benign thyroid nodule (not recorded which). Some clones in this sample may be carry-over from other donors' samples.

This chain links TRBV3-1 with TRBJ1-2; D is ambiguous. Germline CDR1 is LGHDT and CDR2 is YNNKEL (reference sequence). The CDR3 runs to 14 residues. Trimming removed 5 bases from V and 4 bases from J, with 14 bases in between. The CDR3 nucleotides are TGTGCCAGCAGCAAGGAGACGGGTTCCTATGGCTACACCTTC. Translating it yields CASSKETGSYGYTF.

This clone occurred a few times. The V and J genes are TRBV28 and TRBJ2-7, with a possible D match to TRBD2 (7 bases). CDR3 length: 14 residues. Germline V gives CDR1 MDHEN, CDR2 SYDVKM. V was shortened by 6 bases and J by 2 bases, with 14 bases between the two germline ends. This CDR3 is CASRGGGHTYEQYF. The CDR3 DNA sequence: TGTGCCAGCAGGGGGGGGGGACATACCTACGAGCAGTACTTC.

This clone has ten or more counts. CDR3 nucleotides: TGTGCCACCAGCAGTTATGCAGGGGACCGGGAGCAGTTCTTC. Its translation is CATSSYAGDREQFF. The V call is TRBV15, the J call TRBJ2-1, with D possibly matching TRBD1 (6 bases). Germline V CDR1 and CDR2: LNHNV, YYDKDF (reference sequence). This CDR3 has 14 residues. V lost 3 bases and J 10 bases, leaving 16 bases between the germline ends.

The chain carries TRBV6-1 and TRBJ2-5; D might be TRBD2 (5 bases). V shed 7 bases and J shed 8 bases, with 17 bases lying between them. CDR1 MNHNS and CDR2 SASEGT come from the germline V gene. CDR3 length equals 13 residues. In DNA, the CDR3 is TGTGCCAGCAATACGAGCGGATCAGATACCCAGTACTTC. Encoded protein: CASNTSGSDTQYF.

The chain joins TRBV20-1 to TRBJ2-2, with D maybe TRBD1 (6 bases). The CDR3 contains 14 residues. Germline loops: CDR1 DFQATT, CDR2 SNEGSKA (reference sequence). V was trimmed by 5 bases and J by 5 bases, leaving 15 bases between them. As DNA, the CDR3 is TGCAGTGCTGGGACATTCAAGGGAACCGGGGAGCTGTTTTTT. Its translation: CSAGTFKGTGELFF.

This clone was recorded at least ten times. The chain employs TRBV12-3 or TRBV12-4 and TRBJ2-1; possibly TRBD2 for D (5 bases). CDR3 length equals 13 residues. Deletions cut 4 bases from V and 6 bases from J, with 10 bases between. The CDR3 loop is CASSSGGSNEQFF. DNA for the CDR3: TGTGCCAGCAGTTCTGGAGGCAGCAATGAGCAGTTCTTC.

By sample share, this clone is medium-sized (0.01 to 0.1%). The chain couples TRBV5-1 to TRBJ2-4; perhaps TRBD1 as D (6 bases). This CDR3 is built from 14 residues. Germline loops: CDR1 SGHRS, CDR2 YFSETQ. The ends were cut back, 5 bases at V and 8 bases at J, with 17 bases in the middle. The CDR3 is CASRVRQGSYIQYF. The CDR3 nucleotides are TGCGCCAGCAGAGTGCGGCAGGGGTCATACATTCAGTACTTC.

The genes are TRBV4-1 and TRBJ2-5; 13 bases fit TRBD2. The CDR3 has 15 amino acids. The ends lost 4 bases at V and 5 bases at J; junction bases unmatched: 4. CDR1 MGHRA and CDR2 YSYEKL come from the germline V gene. The CDR3 DNA reads as TGCGCCAGCAGCCCCGGACTAGCGGGAGAGGAGACCCAGTACTTC. Translated, it gives CASSPGLAGEETQYF.

This clone rates as medium-sized. The chain combines TRBV7-3 with TRBJ2-2, with 12 nucleotides matching TRBD2. The CDR3 sequence is 17 residues long. Germline assignment: CDR1 SGHTA and CDR2 FQGTGA. J gave up 6 bases and V 5 bases, and 10 bases lay outside the gene matches. The CDR3 loop is CASSPTLRLAGAGELFF. CDR3 nucleotides: TGTGCCAGCAGCCCCACCCTTAGACTAGCGGGAGCCGGGGAGCTGTTTTTT. Based on the CDR3 plus reference TRBV7-3 and TRBJ2-2, the full variable domain is GAGVSQTPSNKVTEKGKYVELRCDPISGHTALYWYRQSLGQGPEFLIYFQGTGAADDSGLPNDRFFAVRPEGSVSTLKIQRTERGDSAVYLCASSPTLRLAGAGELFFGEGSRLTVL.

The rearrangement joins TRBV9 to TRBJ2-7; TRBD1 aligns across 8 bases. Germline values: CDR1 SGDLS, CDR2 YYNGEE. CDR3 length: 14 amino acids. J lost 3 bases, V lost 2 bases, and 4 bases had no gene match. The CDR3 coding sequence is TGTGCCAGCAGCGTCGGACAGGGAGGCTACGAGCAGTACTTC. This encodes CASSVGQGGYEQYF.